These 24 T cell receptor beta chains originate from one sample sequenced in a study of blood T cell repertoires in COVID-19. Repertoires were generated with immunoSEQ multiplex PCR, while TCRdb's copy carries only in-frame clones and drops some. In the table there are around 300,000 clones, roughly 85% of which are singletons. Sequenced sample: PBMCs or T cells enriched from blood (not recorded which). These receptors all come from a woman aged 45-59 years who had recovered from COVID-19.

This clone was detected a few times. V is TRBV19 and J is TRBJ2-2; 8 bases are a match to TRBD1. Unmatched junction bases numbered 0, after V lost 3 bases and J lost 3 bases. CDR1 and CDR2 from the germline V gene are LNHDA and SQIVND (reference sequence). The CDR3 totals 14 residues. CDR3 nucleotide sequence: TGTGCCAGTAGTATGGGACAGGACACCGGGGAGCTGTTTTTT. This encodes CASSMGQDTGELFF. The full variable domain, with the rest looked up from reference TRBV19 and TRBJ2-2, is DGGITQSPKYLFRKEGQNVTLSCEQNLNHDAMYWYRQDPGQGLRLIYYSQIVNDFQKGDIAEGYSVSREKKESFPLTVTSAQKNPTAFYLCASSMGQDTGELFFGEGSRLTVL.

This clone was seen just once. The genes are TRBV28 and TRBJ1-2; 8 positions agree with TRBD1. J was trimmed by 4 bases and V by 5 bases; bases with no gene match: 12. The CDR3 loop spans 16 amino acids. Germline V gene sequence: CDR1 MDHEN, CDR2 SYDVKM. Here the CDR3 reads CASSVTSGTGLYGYTF. The CDR3 DNA sequence: TGTGCCAGCAGTGTCACTTCCGGGACAGGTCTCTATGGCTACACCTTC.

The genes are TRBV6-5 and TRBJ1-4; no firm D call. CDR3 size: 14 residues. The germline V and J ends were trimmed by 0 bases and 5 bases, with 7 bases remaining between them. From germline, CDR1 is MNHEY and CDR2 SVGAGI. The CDR3 DNA reads as TGTGCCAGCAGTTACTCGAACAGAAATGAAAAACTGTTTTTT. It specifies CASSYSNRNEKLFF.

As regards this clone: The same CDR3 can be traced to other DNA sequences in this sample. The chain has TRBV12-3 or TRBV12-4 and TRBJ1-1; D not resolved. This CDR3 comprises 13 residues. The ends were cut back, 3 bases at V and 0 bases at J, with 5 bases in the middle. DNA of the CDR3: TGTGCCAGCAGTTTCTCGGTGAACACTGAAGCTTTCTTT. This translates into CASSFSVNTEAFF.

As concerns this clone: Other DNA sequences within the sample encode an identical CDR3. The rearrangement joins TRBV30 to TRBJ2-7; D possibly corresponds to TRBD1 (5 bases). The CDR3 covers 11 residues. The ends were cut back, 0 bases at V and 6 bases at J, with 6 bases in the middle. Germline assignment: CDR1 GTSNPN and CDR2 SVGIG (reference sequence). CDR3 nucleotides: TGTGCCTGGAGTGTAAGGGGCGAGCAGTACTTC. Its translation: CAWSVRGEQYF. Supplemented by reference TRBV30 and TRBJ2-7, the full variable domain reads SQTIHQWPATLVQPVGSPLSLECTVEGTSNPNLYWYRQAAGRGLQLLFYSVGIGQISSEVPQNLSASRPQDRQFILSSKKLLLSDSGFYLCAWSVRGEQYFGPGTRLTVT.

V is TRBV15 and J is TRBJ1-5; D perhaps matches TRBD1 (6 bases). Germline CDR1 reads LNHNV; CDR2 reads YYDKDF (reference sequence). This CDR3 is built from 17 residues. V lost 4 bases and J 4 bases, leaving 20 bases between the germline ends. CDR3 amino acids: CATSILYSDSSNQPQHF. CDR3 bases: TGTGCCACCAGCATTTTGTACTCGGACAGTTCGAATCAGCCCCAGCATTTT.

This chain links TRBV12-5 with TRBJ1-3; possibly TRBD1 for D (5 bases). The V end was cut by 5 bases, the J end by 1 base, with 15 bases between. CDR3 length: 16 residues. Per the germline V gene, CDR1 is LGHNT and CDR2 is FRNRAP. CDR3 residues: CASGASLGGSGNTIYF. CDR3 coding DNA: TGTGCTAGTGGTGCCTCGTTGGGGGGTTCTGGAAACACCATATATTTT.

The V and J genes are TRBV18 and TRBJ2-7, with D possibly being TRBD2 (5 bases). Germline V lookup: CDR1 KGHSH, CDR2 LQKENI. The CDR3 length is 15 residues. V was trimmed by 0 bases and J by 0 bases, leaving 9 bases between them. For the CDR3, the DNA is TGTGCCAGCTCACCACCCACTAGATCCTCCTACGAGCAGTACTTC. Encoded protein: CASSPPTRSSYEQYF.

This chain connects TRBV4-1 to TRBJ1-1; 7 bases line up with TRBD1. The CDR3 runs 15 residues. Trimming removed 3 bases from V and 10 bases from J; junction bases left unmatched: 14. Germline V gives CDR1 MGHRA, CDR2 YSYEKL. CDR3 loop: CASSQADRAGTRAFF. CDR3 nucleotide sequence: TGCGCCAGCAGCCAGGCCGACAGGGCTGGTACAAGAGCTTTCTTT.

The chain is built from TRBV7-9 and TRBJ2-6; D remains ambiguous. V was shortened by 7 bases and J by 0 bases, with 4 bases between the two germline ends. Germline values: CDR1 SEHNR, CDR2 FQNEAQ (reference sequence). This CDR3 contains 13 residues. CDR3 sequence: CASKASGANVLTF. CDR3 DNA sequence: TGTGCCAGCAAAGCCTCTGGGGCCAACGTCCTGACTTTC.

This chain connects TRBV27 to TRBJ1-4; 8 positions agree with TRBD1. The CDR3 is 16 amino acids. V was clipped by 8 bases and J by 7 bases; unmatched bases: 15. From germline, CDR1 is MNHEY and CDR2 SMNVEV (reference sequence). CDR3 region: CASAQGRGRVREKLFF. The CDR3 DNA sequence: TGTGCCAGCGCGCAGGGCAGGGGGCGAGTTCGTGAAAAACTGTTTTTT.

The CDR3 region is CASSDLTGTSLAKNIQYF. DNA for the CDR3: TGCGCCAGCAGCGATCTTACCGGGACTAGCTTGGCCAAAAACATTCAGTACTTC. The V call is TRBV10-1, the J call TRBJ2-4; 9 nucleotides line up with TRBD2. After removal of 6 bases from V and 1 base from J, the junction contained 13 bases not matched to a gene. Germline values: CDR1 WNHNN, CDR2 SYGVQD (reference sequence). This CDR3 spans 18 amino acids.

The chain has TRBV6-2 or TRBV6-3 and TRBJ2-7, with 11 bases fitting TRBD1. J was trimmed by 6 bases and V by 5 bases; bases with no gene match: 6. CDR1 is MNHEY and CDR2 is SVGEGT in the germline V gene. The CDR3 sequence is 14 residues long. CDR3 in amino acids: CASSVGQGAAEQYF. The CDR3, as DNA: TGTGCCAGCAGTGTCGGACAGGGGGCCGCCGAGCAGTACTTC.

This clone appeared once. The V gene is TRBV11-3, the J gene TRBJ1-1, with D tentatively TRBD1 (6 bases). The V end lost 4 bases, the J end lost 3 bases, and 15 bases lay between the germline ends. The length of the CDR3 is 15 residues. Germline CDR1 SGHNT, CDR2 YENEEA. CDR3 loop: CASSCYWDTHTEAFF. CDR3 in DNA: TGTGCCAGCAGCTGTTATTGGGACACCCACACTGAAGCTTTCTTT.

The chain is built from TRBV5-4 and TRBJ1-1; D is unclear. Trimming left V 1 base short and J 1 base short, with 11 bases between. Per the germline V gene, CDR1 is SGHNT and CDR2 is YYREEE (reference sequence). CDR3 length: 15 residues. The CDR3: CASSLPQAGNTEAFF. CDR3 coding DNA: TGTGCCAGCAGCTTGCCCCAGGCAGGGAACACTGAAGCTTTCTTT.

J is TRBJ2-3 and V is TRBV9, with TRBD2 identical over 7 bases. Trimming removed 0 bases from V and 8 bases from J; junction bases left unmatched: 9. Germline V CDR1 and CDR2: SGDLS, YYNGEE. This CDR3 is 15 amino acids long. CDR3 sequence (DNA): TGTGCCAGCAGCGTAGAGGCGGGGGACCTAAGTACGCAGTATTTT. The encoded protein is CASSVEAGDLSTQYF.

V is TRBV5-1 and J is TRBJ2-2; possible D gene TRBD1, 6 bases. The CDR3 consists of 15 residues. Looked up from germline, CDR1 is SGHRS and CDR2 is YFSETQ. Trimming took 7 bases from V and 0 from J, leaving 13 bases between them. The CDR3 DNA is TGCGCCAGCCAATTGGGGGCCGCGAACACCGGGGAGCTGTTTTTT. As protein: CASQLGAANTGELFF.

The chain is built from TRBV27 and TRBJ1-2; TRBD1 is a possible D gene (6 bases). Trimming stripped 1 base from V and 4 bases from J, with 19 bases between. The CDR3 covers 17 residues. Germline V gene data show CDR1 as MNHEY and CDR2 as SMNVEV (reference sequence). CDR3 DNA: TGTGCCAGCAGTTTATTCGGCCTAGCTGGGACAAGCTATGGCTACACCTTC. Amino acid sequence: CASSLFGLAGTSYGYTF.

The V and J genes are TRBV9 and TRBJ1-1; possibly TRBD1 for D (5 bases). V was shortened by 4 bases and J by 3 bases, with 19 bases between the two germline ends. The germline V gene encodes CDR1 SGDLS and CDR2 YYNGEE. The CDR3 is made up of 16 amino acids. CDR3 protein: CASSPPWRGEDTEAFF. The CDR3 region has the DNA TGTGCCAGCAGCCCCCCATGGAGGGGAGAGGACACTGAAGCTTTCTTT.

J is TRBJ2-3 and V is TRBV18; possibly TRBD2 for D (5 bases). In germline, CDR1 is KGHSH, CDR2 LQKENI. V dropped 5 bases and J dropped 2 bases, with 14 bases sitting between them. The length of the CDR3 is 15 residues. The CDR3 is CASSGLFAPTDTQYF. The CDR3 bases are TGTGCCAGCTCAGGACTTTTCGCCCCCACAGATACGCAGTATTTT.

The chain uses TRBV13 and TRBJ2-1; possibly TRBD2 for D (6 bases). V lost 5 bases and J lost 1, with 9 bases in between. Germline V CDR1 and CDR2: PRHDT, FYEKMQ (reference sequence). The CDR3 loop spans 14 amino acids. Written as DNA, the CDR3 is TGTGCCAGCAGCCCCGGGGGATCCTACAATGAGCAGTTCTTC. This codes for CASSPGGSYNEQFF.

J is TRBJ1-1 and V is TRBV7-8; D perhaps matches TRBD1 (5 bases). Germline V gene data show CDR1 as SGHVS and CDR2 as FQNEAQ. This CDR3 has 13 amino acids. Trimming took off 5 bases at V and 1 base at J, with 8 bases between the two ends. This CDR3 is CASSIQGNTEAFF. CDR3 sequence (DNA): TGTGCCAGCAGCATCCAGGGGAACACTGAAGCTTTCTTT.

The chain carries TRBV4-3 and TRBJ1-5, with a tentative D call TRBD1 (5 bases). Per germline, CDR1 LGHNA and CDR2 YSLEER. CDR3 size: 15 residues. The ends were cut back, 0 bases at V and 1 base at J, with 7 bases in the middle. The CDR3 region has the DNA TGCGCCAGCAGCCAAGACGGACAAAGCAATCAGCCCCAGCATTTT. This gives the protein CASSQDGQSNQPQHF.

The gene calls are TRBV7-2 and TRBJ1-2; tentative D call: TRBD1 (6 bases). The V end lost 1 base, the J end lost 5 bases, and 20 bases lay between the germline ends. Per the germline V gene, CDR1 is SGHTA and CDR2 is FQGNSA. The length of the CDR3 is 17 residues. The CDR3 DNA sequence: TGTGCCAGCAGCTTAGTGGGCACAGGGTCAGTAGGATATGGCTACACCTTC. Residues: CASSLVGTGSVGYGYTF.